Listed here are 24 T cell receptor beta chains from one sample, sequenced in a study of OX40 agonist ivuxolimab in advanced cancers. The repertoire was sequenced with immunoSEQ multiplex PCR; TCRdb's copy has only in-frame clones and lacks some. Here the sample spans tens of thousands of clones, approximately 89% being singletons. Here the sequenced sample was CD4+ or CD8+ T cells sorted from blood, taken in a trial of the OX40 agonist ivuxolimab. The receptor set was obtained from an adult with an advanced solid tumor such as melanoma, head and neck, liver or kidney cancer.

The chain is built from TRBV27 and TRBJ2-1, with D maybe TRBD2 (7 bases). The ends were cut back, 2 bases at V and 12 bases at J, with 23 bases in the middle. CDR1 and CDR2 from the germline V gene are MNHEY and SMNVEV (reference sequence). The CDR3 covers 16 residues. The CDR3 loop reads CASSLGPGAGELVQFF. The CDR3 DNA is TGTGCCAGCAGTTTAGGCCCAGGGGCGGGAGAACTGGTGCAGTTCTTC.

The chain combines TRBV4-1 with TRBJ2-3, with 9 bases aligning to TRBD2. With 5 bases clipped from V and 1 base from J, the junction kept 1 base outside the gene matches. Germline V gives CDR1 MGHRA, CDR2 YSYEKL. The CDR3 runs 14 residues. The DNA for the CDR3 is TGCGCCAGCAGCAGGACTAGCGGCACAGATACGCAGTATTTT. This gives the protein CASSRTSGTDTQYF.

The V gene is TRBV15, the J gene TRBJ2-3; TRBD1 agrees at 8 bases. The J segment lost 2 bases and the V segment lost 8 bases, leaving 6 bases of the junction unmatched. Germline V lookup: CDR1 LNHNV, CDR2 YYDKDF (reference sequence). This CDR3 is built from 14 residues. The CDR3, as DNA: TGTGCCACCGCGGACAGGGAATCCACAGATACGCAGTATTTT. Translating gives CATADRESTDTQYF. The entire variable domain, with the rest obtained from reference TRBV15 and TRBJ2-3, is as follows: DAMVIQNPRYQVTQFGKPVTLSCSQTLNHNVMYWYQQKSSQAPKLLFHYYDKDFNNEADTPDNFQSRRPNTSFCFLDIRSPGLGDTAMYLCATADRESTDTQYFGPGTRLTVL.

This clone was seen only once. The V call is TRBV7-6, the J call TRBJ1-4, with TRBD1 matching 8 bases. The CDR3 length is 14 residues. V trimming: 3 bases; J trimming: 8 bases; junction bases outside the gene matches: 5. Germline CDR1 is SGHVS and CDR2 is FNYEAQ. CDR3 protein: CASSLAGGKEKLFF. The CDR3 DNA reads as TGTGCCAGCAGCTTGGCAGGGGGCAAGGAAAAACTGTTTTTT.

The chain links TRBV27 to TRBJ2-1; D possibly corresponds to TRBD1 (6 bases). Germline values: CDR1 MNHEY, CDR2 SMNVEV (reference sequence). V was trimmed by 6 bases and J by 4 bases, leaving 16 bases between them. This CDR3 is 15 amino acids long. Here the CDR3 reads CASSPGTYLYNEQFF. The CDR3 DNA is TGTGCCAGCAGCCCAGGGACATATCTATACAATGAGCAGTTCTTC.

A word on this clone: This specimen includes other DNA sequences encoding the same CDR3. The chain recombines TRBV7-8 with TRBJ2-1, with D perhaps TRBD1 (6 bases). Germline lookup yields CDR1 SGHVS and CDR2 FQNEAQ. The CDR3 totals 15 residues. Trimming removed 1 base at V and 4 bases at J, with 11 bases between. The CDR3 bases are TGTGCCAGCAGCTTAGAACAGGGAACATACAATGAGCAGTTCTTC. This codes for CASSLEQGTYNEQFF.

This clone has just one count. The chain is built from TRBV2 and TRBJ1-3; no clear D gene. CDR1 and CDR2 (germline): SNHLY, FYNNEI. Trimming removed 8 bases at V and 0 bases at J, with 11 bases between. The CDR3 has 14 amino acids. In DNA, the CDR3 is TGTGCCAGCTCCCCCAGGAGCTCTGGAAACACCATATATTTT. Translating it yields CASSPRSSGNTIYF.

The chain joins TRBV6-1 to TRBJ2-4; D remains ambiguous. Germline CDR1 and CDR2: MNHNS and SASEGT. The length of the CDR3 is 15 residues. Trimming removed 1 base from V and 0 bases from J, with 7 bases in between. CDR3 loop: CASSEDWLAKNIQYF. The CDR3 nucleotides read TGTGCCAGCAGTGAAGATTGGTTAGCCAAAAACATTCAGTACTTC.

The chain is built from TRBV27 and TRBJ2-7; the D gene is possibly TRBD2 (6 bases). The CDR3 contains 15 residues. V was shortened by 5 bases and J by 2 bases, with 16 bases between the two germline ends. Germline CDR1 reads MNHEY; CDR2 reads SMNVEV (reference sequence). CDR3 amino acids: CASSPLPSGAYEQYF. The CDR3, as DNA: TGTGCCAGCAGTCCCCTCCCCTCGGGGGCCTACGAGCAGTACTTC.

This chain uses TRBV27 with TRBJ2-7; no firm D call. The CDR3 totals 12 residues. The germline V and J ends were trimmed by 8 bases and 6 bases, with 14 bases remaining between them. Per germline, CDR1 MNHEY and CDR2 SMNVEV (reference sequence). CDR3 DNA sequence: TGTGCCAGCTCTCCGAGAAGAGGCGAGCAGTACTTC. The encoded protein is CASSPRRGEQYF.

J is TRBJ2-5 and V is TRBV28, with TRBD1 identical over 10 bases. The tail of the sequence fits TRBJ2-7 better, so the J call may be wrong. Per germline, CDR1 MDHEN and CDR2 SYDVKM. The CDR3 loop spans 18 amino acids. The CDR3 region is CASSYTGTGDSESYEQYF. In DNA form, the CDR3 reads TGTGCCAGCAGTTACACCGGGACAGGGGACTCAGAATCCTACGAGCAGTACTTC.

This clone was picked up one time. CDR3 loop: CASSLFWGRGTEAFF. The CDR3 DNA sequence: TGTGCCAGCAGTTTATTTTGGGGGCGGGGCACTGAAGCTTTCTTT. This sequence joins TRBV28 and TRBJ1-1; the D gene is possibly TRBD1 (6 bases). Trimming stripped 1 base from V and 4 bases from J, with 13 bases between. Germline CDR1 MDHEN, CDR2 SYDVKM. This CDR3 spans 15 amino acids.

The chain links TRBV15 to TRBJ2-6, with D tentatively TRBD1 (6 bases). CDR1 and CDR2 from the germline V gene are LNHNV and YYDKDF (reference sequence). The V and J ends lost 3 bases and 1 base respectively, with 13 bases between them. CDR3 size: 17 residues. The CDR3 bases are TGTGCCACCAGCAGTGAGGGGGACCTATCTGGGGCCAACGTCCTGACTTTC. Translation gives CATSSEGDLSGANVLTF.

The chain uses TRBV19 and TRBJ1-2, with TRBD1 matching over 7 bases. This CDR3 comprises 17 residues. The trim removed 5 bases at V and 2 bases at J, leaving 14 bases unmatched. Germline loops: CDR1 LNHDA, CDR2 SQIVND (reference sequence). CDR3 region: CASSPQEGTDLNYGYTF. The CDR3, as DNA: TGTGCCAGTAGTCCCCAGGAGGGGACAGACTTGAACTATGGCTACACCTTC.

This clone was counted a single time. This chain links TRBV4-1 with TRBJ2-1; a possible D gene is TRBD2 (6 bases). Germline V gene lookup returns CDR1 MGHRA and CDR2 YSYEKL. With 0 bases removed from V and 4 bases from J, the gap between germline ends came to 13 bases. The CDR3 covers 16 residues. CDR3 sequence: CASSQERALAYNEQFF. CDR3 nucleotides: TGCGCCAGCAGCCAAGAACGAGCGCTAGCGTACAATGAGCAGTTCTTC.

The chain couples TRBV11-2 to TRBJ2-7; 8 bases are shared with TRBD1. CDR3 length: 15 residues. Germline lookup yields CDR1 SGHAT and CDR2 FQNNGV. V was clipped by 5 bases and J by 4 bases; unmatched bases: 10. CDR3 in amino acids: CASSDRRTGTYEQYF. The DNA for the CDR3 is TGTGCCAGCAGCGACCGGAGGACAGGGACGTACGAGCAGTACTTC.

The chain carries TRBV7-2 and TRBJ2-1, with D tentatively TRBD1 or TRBD2 (5 bases each). CDR1 is SGHTA and CDR2 is FQGNSA in the germline V gene. Trimming cost V 1 base and J 2 bases, with 15 bases left between them. This CDR3 is 17 amino acids long. In nucleotides, the CDR3 is TGTGCCAGCAGCTTAGGCCGCAGGGAGATACCCTACAATGAGCAGTTCTTC. It codes for CASSLGRREIPYNEQFF.

This clone is a singleton in its sample. V gene TRBV13 combines with J gene TRBJ1-1; no clear D gene. The CDR3 spans 15 residues. Germline CDR1 reads PRHDT; CDR2 reads FYEKMQ (reference sequence). Trimming stripped 6 bases from V and 0 bases from J, with 14 bases between. CDR3 coding DNA: TGTGCCAGCAGTACTAGAGCAGGCATGAACACTGAAGCTTTCTTT. This encodes CASSTRAGMNTEAFF.

This chain uses TRBV9 with TRBJ2-1; the match to TRBD2 covers 7 bases. CDR1 is SGDLS and CDR2 is YYNGEE in the germline V gene. With V trimmed by 3 bases and J by 6 bases, 6 bases remained unmatched. CDR3 size: 14 residues. CDR3 in amino acids: CASSAGTTINEQFF. Written as DNA, the CDR3 is TGTGCCAGCAGCGCCGGGACTACCATCAATGAGCAGTTCTTC. The variable domain in full, with the rest retrieved from reference TRBV9 and TRBJ2-1, is DSGVTQTPKHLITATGQRVTLRCSPRSGDLSVYWYQQSLDQGLQFLIQYYNGEERAKGNILERFSAQQFPDLHSELNLSSLELGDSALYFCASSAGTTINEQFFGPGTRLTVL.

The chain couples TRBV19 to TRBJ2-1; no firm D call. The V and J ends lost 1 base and 4 bases respectively, with 11 bases between them. The length of the CDR3 is 15 residues. CDR1 is LNHDA, CDR2 SQIVND, per germline (reference sequence). The CDR3 nucleotides read TGTGCCAGTAGTATAGTTTCCCCCTTTTACAATGAGCAGTTCTTC. Its translation: CASSIVSPFYNEQFF. Variable domain in full (rest from reference TRBV19 and TRBJ2-1): DGGITQSPKYLFRKEGQNVTLSCEQNLNHDAMYWYRQDPGQGLRLIYYSQIVNDFQKGDIAEGYSVSREKKESFPLTVTSAQKNPTAFYLCASSIVSPFYNEQFFGPGTRLTVL.

About this clone itself: Other DNA sequences of this sample code for an identical CDR3. The chain uses TRBV5-5 and TRBJ1-5; 7 bases match TRBD1. J lost 4 bases, V lost 0 bases, and 4 bases had no gene match. The CDR3 is made up of 15 amino acids. Germline-derived CDR1 and CDR2 are SGHKS and YYEKEE (reference sequence). CDR3 nucleotide sequence: TGTGCCAGCAGCTTGGGACAGGGAATAAATCAGCCCCAGCATTTT. It codes for CASSLGQGINQPQHF.

This clone showed up just a few times. This rearrangement joins TRBV18 to TRBJ2-3; TRBD2 matches 9 bases. The germline CDR1 and CDR2 sequences are KGHSH and LQKENI. Germline trimming cut 0 bases from V and 4 bases from J; bases unmatched to any gene: 2. This CDR3 is built from 15 residues. The CDR3 sequence: CASSPPSGRSDTQYF. CDR3 nucleotide sequence: TGTGCCAGCTCACCACCTAGCGGGAGATCAGATACGCAGTATTTT.

The DNA for the CDR3 is TGTGCCAGCAGTTTGACAAAGCGGAACACCGGGGAGCTGTTTTTT. Translation: CASSLTKRNTGELFF. V and J are TRBV6-5 and TRBJ2-2; D gene unclear. V gave up 4 bases and J gave up 1 base, with 10 bases separating them. This CDR3 region has 15 residues. Germline CDR1 is MNHEY and CDR2 is SVGAGI.

The V and J genes are TRBV7-2 and TRBJ2-1, with unresolved D. Germline V gene sequence: CDR1 SGHTA, CDR2 FQGNSA. This CDR3 is 16 amino acids long. Trimming shortened V by 4 bases and J by 4 bases, and 17 bases separated the two germline ends. In DNA, the CDR3 is TGTGCCAGCAGCTCGCTAGGGCCAGGACCATACAATGAGCAGTTCTTC. The encoded protein is CASSSLGPGPYNEQFF.